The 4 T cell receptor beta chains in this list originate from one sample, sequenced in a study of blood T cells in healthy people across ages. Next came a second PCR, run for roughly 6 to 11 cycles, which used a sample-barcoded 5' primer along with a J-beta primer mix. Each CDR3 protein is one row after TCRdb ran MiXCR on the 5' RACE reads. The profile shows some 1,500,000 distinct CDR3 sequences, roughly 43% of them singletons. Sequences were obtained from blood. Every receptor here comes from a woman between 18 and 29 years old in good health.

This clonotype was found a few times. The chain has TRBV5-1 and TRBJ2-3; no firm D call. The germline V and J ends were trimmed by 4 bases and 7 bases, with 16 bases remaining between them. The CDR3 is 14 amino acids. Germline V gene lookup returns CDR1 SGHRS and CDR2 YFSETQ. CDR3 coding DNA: TGCGCCAGCAGCGCGGACGGTTTTGATTATACGCAGTATTTT. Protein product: CASSADGFDYTQYF. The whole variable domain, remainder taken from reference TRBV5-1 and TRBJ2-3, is KAGVTQTPRYLIKTRGQQVTLSCSPISGHRSVSWYQQTPGQGLQFLFEYFSETQRNKGNFPGRFSGRQFSNSRSEMNVSTLELGDSALYLCASSADGFDYTQYFGPGTRLTVL.

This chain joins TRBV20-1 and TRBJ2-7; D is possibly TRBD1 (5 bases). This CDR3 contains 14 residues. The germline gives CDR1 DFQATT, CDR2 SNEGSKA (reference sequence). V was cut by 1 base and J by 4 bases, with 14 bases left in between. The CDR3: CSARGPHRFYEQYF. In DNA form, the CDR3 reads TGCAGTGCTAGAGGGCCCCACAGGTTTTACGAGCAGTACTTC.

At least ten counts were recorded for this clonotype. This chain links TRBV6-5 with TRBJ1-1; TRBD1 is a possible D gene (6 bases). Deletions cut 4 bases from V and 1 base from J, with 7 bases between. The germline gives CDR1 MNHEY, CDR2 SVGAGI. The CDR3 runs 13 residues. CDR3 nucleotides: TGTGCCAGCAGTTGGGGACAGAACACTGAAGCTTTCTTT. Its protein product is CASSWGQNTEAFF.

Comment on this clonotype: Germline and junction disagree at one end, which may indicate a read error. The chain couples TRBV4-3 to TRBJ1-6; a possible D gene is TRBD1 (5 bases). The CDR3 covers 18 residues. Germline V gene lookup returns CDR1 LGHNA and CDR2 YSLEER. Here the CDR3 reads CASSQEEGHSSYNSPPHF. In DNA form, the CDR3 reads TGCGCCAGCAGCCAAGAAGAGGGGCACAGCTCCTATAATTCACCCCCCCACTTT.